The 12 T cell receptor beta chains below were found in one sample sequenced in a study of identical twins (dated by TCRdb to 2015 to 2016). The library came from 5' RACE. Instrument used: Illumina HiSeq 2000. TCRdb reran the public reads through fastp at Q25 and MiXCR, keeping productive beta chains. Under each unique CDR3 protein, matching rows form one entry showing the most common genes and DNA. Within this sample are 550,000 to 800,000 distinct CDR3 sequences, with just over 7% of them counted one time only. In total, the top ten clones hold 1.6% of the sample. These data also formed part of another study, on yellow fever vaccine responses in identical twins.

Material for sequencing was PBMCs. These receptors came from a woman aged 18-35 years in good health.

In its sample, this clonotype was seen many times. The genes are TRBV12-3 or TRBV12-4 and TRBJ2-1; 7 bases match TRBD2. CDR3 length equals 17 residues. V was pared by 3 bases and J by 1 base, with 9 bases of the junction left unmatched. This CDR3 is CASSFSAGTTSYNEQFF. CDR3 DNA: TGTGCCAGCAGTTTCTCTGCCGGGACTACATCCTACAATGAGCAGTTCTTC.

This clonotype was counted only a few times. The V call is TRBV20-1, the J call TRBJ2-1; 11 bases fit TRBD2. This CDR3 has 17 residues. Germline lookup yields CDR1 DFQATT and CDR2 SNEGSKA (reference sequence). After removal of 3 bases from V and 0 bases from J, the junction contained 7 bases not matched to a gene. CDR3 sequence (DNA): TGCAGTGCTAGTGGTCCTGGGACTAGCGGCTCCTACAATGAGCAGTTCTTC. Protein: CSASGPGTSGSYNEQFF.

In nucleotides, the CDR3 is TGCAGCCTACAGGGAACTTTCTACGAGCAGTACGTC. Translating it yields CSLQGTFYEQYV. The chain recombines TRBV20-1 with TRBJ2-7; TRBD1 might be the D (6 bases). This CDR3 region has 12 residues. CDR1 is DFQATT and CDR2 is SNEGSKA in the germline V gene (reference sequence).

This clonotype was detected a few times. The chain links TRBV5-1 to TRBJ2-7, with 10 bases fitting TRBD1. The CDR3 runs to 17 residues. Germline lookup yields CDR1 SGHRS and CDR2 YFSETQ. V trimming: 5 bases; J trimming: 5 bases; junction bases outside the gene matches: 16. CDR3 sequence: CASRRRPGQGIGDEQYF. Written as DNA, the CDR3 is TGCGCCAGCAGGAGGCGACCGGGACAGGGGATCGGGGACGAGCAGTACTTC.

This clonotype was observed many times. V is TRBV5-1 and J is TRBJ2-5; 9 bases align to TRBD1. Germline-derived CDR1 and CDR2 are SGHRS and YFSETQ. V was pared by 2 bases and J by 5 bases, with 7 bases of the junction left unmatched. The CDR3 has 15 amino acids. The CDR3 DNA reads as TGCGCCAGCAGCTTAACAGGGGGCAGAGGGGAGACCCAGTACTTC. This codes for CASSLTGGRGETQYF.

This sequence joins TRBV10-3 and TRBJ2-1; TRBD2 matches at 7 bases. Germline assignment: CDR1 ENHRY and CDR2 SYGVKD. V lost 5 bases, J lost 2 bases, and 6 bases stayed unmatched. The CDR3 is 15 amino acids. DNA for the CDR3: TGTGCCATCAGTCTACAAACTAGCGCCTACAATGAGCAGTTCTTC. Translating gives CAISLQTSAYNEQFF.

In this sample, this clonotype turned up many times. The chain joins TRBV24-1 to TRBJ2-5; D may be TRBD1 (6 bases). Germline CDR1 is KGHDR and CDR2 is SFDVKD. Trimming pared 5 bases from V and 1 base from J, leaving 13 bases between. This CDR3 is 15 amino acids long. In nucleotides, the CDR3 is TGTGCCACCAGTGTACTACAGGGAATCCAAGAGACCCAGTACTTC. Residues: CATSVLQGIQETQYF.

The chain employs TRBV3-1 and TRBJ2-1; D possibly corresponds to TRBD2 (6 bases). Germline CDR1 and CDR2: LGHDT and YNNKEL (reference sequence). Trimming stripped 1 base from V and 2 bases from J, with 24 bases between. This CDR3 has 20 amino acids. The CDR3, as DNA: TGTGCCAGCAGCCAAGGAGGATTAGCGGCAGGCCCCAACGCCTACAATGAGCAGTTCTTC. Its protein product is CASSQGGLAAGPNAYNEQFF.

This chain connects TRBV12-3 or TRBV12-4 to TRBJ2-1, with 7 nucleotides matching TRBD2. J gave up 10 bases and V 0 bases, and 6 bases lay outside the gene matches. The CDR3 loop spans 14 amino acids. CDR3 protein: CASSLAGGVGEQFF. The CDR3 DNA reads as TGTGCCAGCAGTTTAGCGGGGGGGGTGGGGGAGCAGTTCTTC.

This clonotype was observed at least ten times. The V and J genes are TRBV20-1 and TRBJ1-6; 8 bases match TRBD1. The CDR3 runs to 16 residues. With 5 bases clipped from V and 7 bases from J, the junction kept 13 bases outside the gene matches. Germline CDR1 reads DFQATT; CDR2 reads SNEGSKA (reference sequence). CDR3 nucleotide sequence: TGCAGTGCTCCCCTTTCGACAGGGGTAATGAATTCACCCCTCCACTTT. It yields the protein CSAPLSTGVMNSPLHF.

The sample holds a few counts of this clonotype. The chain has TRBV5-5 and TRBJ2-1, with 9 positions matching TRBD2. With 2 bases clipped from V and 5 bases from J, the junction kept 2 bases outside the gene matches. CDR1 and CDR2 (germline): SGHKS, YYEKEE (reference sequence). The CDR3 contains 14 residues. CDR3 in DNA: TGTGCCAGCAGCTTCCTAGCGGGAAACAATGAGCAGTTCTTC. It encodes CASSFLAGNNEQFF.

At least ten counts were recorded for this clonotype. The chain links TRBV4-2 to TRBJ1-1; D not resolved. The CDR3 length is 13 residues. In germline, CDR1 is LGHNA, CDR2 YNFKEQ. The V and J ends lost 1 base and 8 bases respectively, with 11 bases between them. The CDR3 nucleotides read TGTGCCAGCAGCCAAGTGCCGGGTCAGGAAGCTTTCTTT. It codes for CASSQVPGQEAFF.